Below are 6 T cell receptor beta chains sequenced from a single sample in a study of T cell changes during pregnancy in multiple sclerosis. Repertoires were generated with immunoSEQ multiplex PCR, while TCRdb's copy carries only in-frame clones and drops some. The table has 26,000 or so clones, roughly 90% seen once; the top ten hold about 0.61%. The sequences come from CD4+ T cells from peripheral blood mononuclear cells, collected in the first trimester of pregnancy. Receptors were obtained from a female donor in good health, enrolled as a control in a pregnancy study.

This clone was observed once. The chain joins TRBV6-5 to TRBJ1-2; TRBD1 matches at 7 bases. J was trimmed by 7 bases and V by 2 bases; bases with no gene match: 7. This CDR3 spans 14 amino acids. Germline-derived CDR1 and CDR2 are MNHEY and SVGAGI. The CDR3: CASSYEATGPGYTF. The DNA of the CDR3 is TGTGCCAGCAGTTACGAGGCGACAGGGCCTGGCTACACCTTC.

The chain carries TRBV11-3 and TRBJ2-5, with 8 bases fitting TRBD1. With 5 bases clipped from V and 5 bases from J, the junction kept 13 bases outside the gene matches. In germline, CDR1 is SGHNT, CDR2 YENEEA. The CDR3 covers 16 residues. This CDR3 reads CASSRSGGSLGETQYF. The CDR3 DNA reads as TGTGCCAGCAGCCGCTCAGGGGGCTCCTTGGGGGAGACCCAGTACTTC.

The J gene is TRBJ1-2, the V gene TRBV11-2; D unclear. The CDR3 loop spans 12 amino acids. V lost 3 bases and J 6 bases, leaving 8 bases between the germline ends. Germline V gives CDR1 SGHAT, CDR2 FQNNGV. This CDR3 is CASSFIRDGYTF. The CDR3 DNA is TGTGCCAGCAGCTTCATTCGGGATGGCTACACCTTC.

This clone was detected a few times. CDR3 nucleotides: TGTGCCAGCAGAGGGGGCGGGCCGACGGACGAGCAGTACTTC. As protein: CASRGGGPTDEQYF. The rearrangement links TRBV6-1 to TRBJ2-7, with 7 bases lining up with TRBD1. Trimming took 6 bases from V and 5 from J; bases not matched to a gene: 10. In germline, CDR1 is MNHNS, CDR2 SASEGT. This CDR3 region has 14 residues.

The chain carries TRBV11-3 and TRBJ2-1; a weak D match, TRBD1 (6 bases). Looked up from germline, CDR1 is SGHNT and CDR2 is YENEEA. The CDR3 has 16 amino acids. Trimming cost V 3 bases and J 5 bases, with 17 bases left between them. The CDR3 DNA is TGTGCCAGCAGCTTTGGACAGAGCGGAACGAACAATGAGCAGTTCTTC. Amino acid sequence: CASSFGQSGTNNEQFF.

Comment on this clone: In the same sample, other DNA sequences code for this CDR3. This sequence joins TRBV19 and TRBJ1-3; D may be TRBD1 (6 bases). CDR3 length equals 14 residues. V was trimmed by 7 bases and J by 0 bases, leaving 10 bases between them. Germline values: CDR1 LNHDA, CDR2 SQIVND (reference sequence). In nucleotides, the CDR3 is TGTGCCAGTACCAGGGGTGGCTCTGGAAACACCATATATTTT. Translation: CASTRGGSGNTIYF.